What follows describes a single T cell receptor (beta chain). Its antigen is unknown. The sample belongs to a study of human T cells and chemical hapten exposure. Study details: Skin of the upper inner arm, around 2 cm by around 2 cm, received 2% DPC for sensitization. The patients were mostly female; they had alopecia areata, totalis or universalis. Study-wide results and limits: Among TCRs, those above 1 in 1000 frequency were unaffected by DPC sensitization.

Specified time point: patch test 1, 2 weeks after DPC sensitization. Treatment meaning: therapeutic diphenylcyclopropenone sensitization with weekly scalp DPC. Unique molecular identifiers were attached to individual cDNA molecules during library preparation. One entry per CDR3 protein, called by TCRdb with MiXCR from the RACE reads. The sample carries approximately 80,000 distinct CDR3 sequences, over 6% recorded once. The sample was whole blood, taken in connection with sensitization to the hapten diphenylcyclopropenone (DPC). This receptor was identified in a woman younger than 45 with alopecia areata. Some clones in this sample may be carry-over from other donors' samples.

For the CDR3, the DNA is TGTGCCTGGAAACCACGTGGCGCAGATACGCAGTATTTT. It is translated as CAWKPRGADTQYF. The V gene is TRBV30, the J gene TRBJ2-3; no clear D gene. Germline V CDR1 and CDR2: GTSNPN, SVGIG (reference sequence). The CDR3 has 13 residues. Trimming stripped 4 bases from V and 4 bases from J, with 12 bases between.